The rows below give T cell receptor beta chains drawn from one sample of a study of lymphopenia after photon versus proton radiotherapy. The protocol was immunoSEQ multiplex PCR, while the TCRdb copy is restricted to in-frame clones and leaves out a portion. In the table there are about 20,000 clones, about nine tenths of which are singletons. The source material was peripheral blood, sampled from a patient treated with proton-based radiotherapy. These receptors were obtained from an older woman with pancreatic cancer. Some clones in this sample may be carry-over from other donors' samples. Each CDR3 is given with its conserved first and last residue. Fields, in order: V gene, CDR3 length, D gene, clone size, J gene, CDR3 protein, CDR3 DNA. The D gene is left open where the match is weak. The size field is filled for only some rows; it gives once, few, many or a size class.

TRBV6-1	10	-	-	TRBJ1-2	CASSDYGYTF	TGTGCCAGCAGCGACTATGGCTACACCTTC
TRBV28	14	TRBD1	once	TRBJ1-1	CASSQPGGNTEAFF	TGTGCCAGCAGTCAGCCAGGGGGGAACACTGAAGCTTTCTTT
TRBV10-3	14	-	-	TRBJ1-6	CAISDLGGNSPLHF	TGTGCCATCAGCGATTTGGGGGGTAATTCACCCCTCCACTTT
TRBV7-2	15	TRBD2	-	TRBJ2-7	CASRGGTSGGYEQYF	TGTGCCAGCAGGGGAGGGACTAGCGGGGGATACGAGCAGTACTTC
TRBV5-6	17	TRBD1	-	TRBJ2-1	CASSSGTGLPSWNEQFF	TGTGCCAGCAGCTCCGGGACAGGGCTCCCAAGTTGGAATGAGCAGTTCTTC
TRBV11-2	14	TRBD2	-	TRBJ2-3	CASQREYGTDTQYF	TGTGCCTCGCAGCGGGAGTATGGCACAGATACGCAGTATTTT
TRBV30	13	-	few	TRBJ1-1	CAWSGDRDTEAFF	TGTGCCTGGAGTGGGGACCGGGACACTGAAGCTTTCTTT
TRBV19	13	TRBD1	once	TRBJ1-2	CASSGQGDYGYTF	TGTGCCAGTAGTGGACAGGGGGACTATGGCTACACCTTC
TRBV7-9	16	TRBD1	-	TRBJ2-6	CASSRGQGAGANVLTF	TGTGCCAGCAGCAGGGGACAGGGGGCTGGGGCCAACGTCCTGACTTTC
TRBV6-5	15	TRBD1	-	TRBJ1-3	CASSRGQGYGNTIYF	TGTGCCAGCAGCCGCGGACAGGGGTACGGAAACACCATATATTTT
TRBV7-9	13	-	-	TRBJ2-7	CASSLTDTYEQYF	TGTGCCAGCAGCTTAACCGATACCTACGAGCAGTACTTC
TRBV7-8	15	-	-	TRBJ2-7	CASSLGQPRSYEQYF	TGTGCCAGCAGCTTAGGACAGCCCCGCTCCTACGAGCAGTACTTC
TRBV7-8	19	-	few	TRBJ1-3	CASSFQPPGSGSSGNTIYF	TGTGCCAGCAGTTTTCAGCCCCCAGGGAGCGGATCTTCTGGAAACACCATATATTTT
TRBV27	15	-	once	TRBJ1-2	CASSLRPPGEGGYTF	TGTGCCAGCAGTTTACGCCCACCAGGGGAGGGGGGCTACACCTTC
TRBV7-2	13	TRBD1	once	TRBJ1-1	CASSTERGQRAFF	TGTGCCAGCAGCACAGAGAGGGGGCAGAGGGCTTTCTTT
TRBV11-1	15	TRBD2	-	TRBJ2-1	CASSSRTSGYNEQFF	TGTGCCAGCAGCTCCCGGACTAGCGGCTACAATGAGCAGTTCTTC
TRBV30	14	-	once	TRBJ1-3	CASRRAVDGNTIYF	TGTGCCTCGAGGAGGGCGGTTGATGGAAACACCATATATTTT
TRBV15	18	TRBD1	-	TRBJ2-1	CATSRDLLGQGSYNEQFF	TGTGCCACCAGCAGAGATCTCTTGGGACAGGGGTCCTACAATGAGCAGTTCTTC
TRBV19	15	-	-	TRBJ2-2	CASSTRQVNTGELFF	TGTGCCAGTAGTACCCGTCAGGTGAACACCGGGGAGCTGTTTTTT
TRBV4-1	15	-	few	TRBJ2-3	CASSQEGGGLRGQYF	TGCGCCAGCAGCCAAGAGGGCGGCGGCCTACGTGGGCAGTATTTT
TRBV7-7	14	TRBD2	-	TRBJ2-1	CASSLAGDIHEQFF	TGTGCTAGCAGCTTGGCGGGAGACATCCATGAGCAGTTCTTC
TRBV18	16	-	-	TRBJ1-3	CASSLSTGSKGNTIYF	TGTGCCAGCTCACTAAGCACAGGGAGCAAAGGAAACACCATATATTTT
TRBV28	15	TRBD1	-	TRBJ2-1	CASRRSGTGFNEQFF	TGTGCCAGCAGACGATCCGGGACAGGGTTCAATGAGCAGTTCTTC
TRBV19	14	-	-	TRBJ2-5	CASSAGRSQETQYF	TGTGCCAGTAGCGCCGGCCGCTCCCAAGAGACCCAGTACTTC